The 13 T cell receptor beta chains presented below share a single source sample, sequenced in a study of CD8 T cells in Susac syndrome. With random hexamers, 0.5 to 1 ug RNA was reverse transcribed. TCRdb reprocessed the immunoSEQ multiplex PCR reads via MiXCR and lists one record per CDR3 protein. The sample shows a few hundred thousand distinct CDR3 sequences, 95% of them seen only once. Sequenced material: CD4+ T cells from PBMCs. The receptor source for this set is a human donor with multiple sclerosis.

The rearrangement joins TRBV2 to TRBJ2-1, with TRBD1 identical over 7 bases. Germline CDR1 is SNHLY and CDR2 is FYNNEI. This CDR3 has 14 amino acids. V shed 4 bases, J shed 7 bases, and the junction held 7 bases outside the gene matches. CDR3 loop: CASSVRQGYNEQFF. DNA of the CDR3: TGTGCCAGCAGTGTAAGACAGGGATATAATGAGCAGTTCTTC.

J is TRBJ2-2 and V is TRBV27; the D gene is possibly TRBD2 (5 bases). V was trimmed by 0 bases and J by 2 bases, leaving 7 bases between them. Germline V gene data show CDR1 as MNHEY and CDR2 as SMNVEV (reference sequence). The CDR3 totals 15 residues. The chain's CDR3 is CASSLSRVNTGELFF. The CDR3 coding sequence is TGTGCCAGCAGTTTATCGCGGGTCAACACCGGGGAGCTGTTTTTT.

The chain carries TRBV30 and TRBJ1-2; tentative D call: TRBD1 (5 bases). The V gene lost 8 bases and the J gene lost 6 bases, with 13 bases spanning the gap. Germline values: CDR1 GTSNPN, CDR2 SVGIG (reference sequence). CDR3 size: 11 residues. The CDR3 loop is CAGVKGNGYTF. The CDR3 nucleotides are TGTGCCGGCGTAAAGGGGAATGGCTACACCTTC. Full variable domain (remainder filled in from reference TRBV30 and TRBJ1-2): SQTIHQWPATLVQPVGSPLSLECTVEGTSNPNLYWYRQAAGRGLQLLFYSVGIGQISSEVPQNLSASRPQDRQFILSSKKLLLSDSGFYLCAGVKGNGYTFGSGTRLTVV.

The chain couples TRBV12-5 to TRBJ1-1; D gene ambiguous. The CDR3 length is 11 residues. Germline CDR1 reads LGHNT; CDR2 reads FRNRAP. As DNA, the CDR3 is TGTGCCGCGTTGGGGAACACTGAAGCTTTCTTT. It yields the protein CAALGNTEAFF.

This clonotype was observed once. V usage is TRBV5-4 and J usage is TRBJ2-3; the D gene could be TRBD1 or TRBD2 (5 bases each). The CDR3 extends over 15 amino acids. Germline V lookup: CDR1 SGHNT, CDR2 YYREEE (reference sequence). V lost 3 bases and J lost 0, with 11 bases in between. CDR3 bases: TGTGCCAGCAGCTCGGCGAGGGGTAGCACAGATACGCAGTATTTT. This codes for CASSSARGSTDTQYF.

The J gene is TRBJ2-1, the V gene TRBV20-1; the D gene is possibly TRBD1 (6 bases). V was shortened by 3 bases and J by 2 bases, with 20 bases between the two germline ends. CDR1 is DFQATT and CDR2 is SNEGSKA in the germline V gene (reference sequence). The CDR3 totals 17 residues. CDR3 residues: CSASSGQPVLTYNEQFF. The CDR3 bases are TGCAGTGCTAGTTCGGGACAACCGGTCCTAACCTACAATGAGCAGTTCTTC.

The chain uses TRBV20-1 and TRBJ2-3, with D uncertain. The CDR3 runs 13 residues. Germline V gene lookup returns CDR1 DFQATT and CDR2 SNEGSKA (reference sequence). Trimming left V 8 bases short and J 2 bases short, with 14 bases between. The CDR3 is CSTDHPHTDTQYF. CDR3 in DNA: TGCAGTACCGACCACCCGCACACAGATACGCAGTATTTT.

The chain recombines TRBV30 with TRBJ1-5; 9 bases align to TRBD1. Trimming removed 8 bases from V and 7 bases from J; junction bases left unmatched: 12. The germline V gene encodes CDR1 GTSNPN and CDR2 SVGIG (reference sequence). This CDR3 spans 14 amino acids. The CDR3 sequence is CASTLTGGRQPQHF. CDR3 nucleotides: TGTGCCAGTACCCTAACAGGGGGCCGACAGCCCCAGCATTTT.

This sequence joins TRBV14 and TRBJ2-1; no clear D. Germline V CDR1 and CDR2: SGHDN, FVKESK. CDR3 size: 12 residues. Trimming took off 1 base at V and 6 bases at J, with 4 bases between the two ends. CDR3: CASSQAGNEQFF. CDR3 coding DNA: TGTGCCAGCAGCCAAGCTGGCAATGAGCAGTTCTTC.

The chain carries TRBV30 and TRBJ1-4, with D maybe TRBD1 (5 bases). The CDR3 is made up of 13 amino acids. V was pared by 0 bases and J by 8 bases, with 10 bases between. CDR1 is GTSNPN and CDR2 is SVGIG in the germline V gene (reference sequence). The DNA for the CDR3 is TGTGCCTGGAGTGTGTCCAGGGCGGAAAAACTGTTTTTT. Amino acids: CAWSVSRAEKLFF.

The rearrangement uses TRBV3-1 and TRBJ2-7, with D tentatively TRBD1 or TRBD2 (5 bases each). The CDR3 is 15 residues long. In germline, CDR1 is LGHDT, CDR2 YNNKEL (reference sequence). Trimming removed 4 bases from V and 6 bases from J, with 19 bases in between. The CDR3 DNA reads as TGTGCCAGCAGCCTTCCGGGGCAGGGTTGGGGCGAGCAGTACTTC. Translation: CASSLPGQGWGEQYF.

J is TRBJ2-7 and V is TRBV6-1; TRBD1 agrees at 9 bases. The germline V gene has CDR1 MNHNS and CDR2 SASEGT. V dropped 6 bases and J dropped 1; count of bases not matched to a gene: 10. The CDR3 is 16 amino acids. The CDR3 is CASSPAPGQGSYEQYF. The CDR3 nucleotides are TGTGCCAGCAGCCCCGCCCCGGGACAGGGTTCCTACGAGCAGTACTTC.

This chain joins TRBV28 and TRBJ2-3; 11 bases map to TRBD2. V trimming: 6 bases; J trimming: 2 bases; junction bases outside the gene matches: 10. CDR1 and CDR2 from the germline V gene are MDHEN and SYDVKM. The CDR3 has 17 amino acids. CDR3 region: CASSRFLLAGVTDTQYF. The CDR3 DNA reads TGTGCCAGCAGCCGATTCCTACTAGCGGGGGTCACAGATACGCAGTATTTT.